This is a list of T cell receptor beta chains from one sample in a study of Ad26.COV2.S vaccination and SARS-CoV-2 variants. Only in-frame clones appear in the TCRdb table, and some are missing; sequencing was by immunoSEQ multiplex PCR. The sample consists of about 350,000 clones, roughly nine tenths of them appearing once. The sample was peripheral blood, taken in a trial of Ad26.COV2.S vaccine versus placebo. These receptors all stem from a person between 18 and 65 years old who received the Ad26.COV2.S COVID-19 vaccine or a placebo. Both conserved end residues are part of each CDR3. The D gene is left open where the match is weak. Clone size, where shown, is once, few, many, or a class for clones that have expanded.

d_call	v_call	j_call	clone_size	cdr3_nt	cdr3_aa
NA	TRBV15	TRBJ1-2	few	TGTGCCACCAGCAGACGGACAGCTCAAGGCTACACCTTC	CATSRRTAQGYTF
TRBD1	TRBV6-6	TRBJ1-1	NA	TGTGCCAGCAGTCGGCCAACAGGGGTCACTGAAGCTTTCTTT	CASSRPTGVTEAFF
NA	TRBV12-3/TRBV12-4	TRBJ1-5	NA	TGTGCCAGCAGTTTACTGGGTCAGCCCCAGCATTTT	CASSLLGQPQHF
NA	TRBV12-3/TRBV12-4	TRBJ1-1	NA	TGTGCCAGCAGGACTTCAGGGGACGCTTTCTTT	CASRTSGDAFF
NA	TRBV28	TRBJ2-5	NA	TGTGCCAGCAGTAGGGGCCAAGAGACCCAGTACTTC	CASSRGQETQYF
TRBD1	TRBV29-1	TRBJ2-5	NA	TGCAGCGTTGAAAGGGACAGGGGGTTGTTAGGTATAGAGACCCAGTACTTC	CSVERDRGLLGIETQYF
NA	TRBV6-5	TRBJ1-5	NA	TGTGCCAGCAGTTACCTCGGAAGGCCTAATCAGCCCCAGCATTTT	CASSYLGRPNQPQHF
NA	TRBV30	TRBJ1-5	NA	TGTGCCTGGAGTCGCCGGACAGCCAATCAGCCCCAGCATTTT	CAWSRRTANQPQHF
NA	TRBV6-5	TRBJ2-1	NA	TGTGCCAGCAGTTATAGGAGTTCCTACAATGAGCAGTTCTTC	CASSYRSSYNEQFF
TRBD2	TRBV24-1	TRBJ2-3	NA	TGTGCCACCAGTGCTGGGACTAGCGGGAGCACAGATACGCAGTATTTT	CATSAGTSGSTDTQYF
TRBD1	TRBV7-7	TRBJ1-1	NA	TGTGCCAGCAGCGCAAAACAGGGGGGGAACACTGAAGCTTTCTTT	CASSAKQGGNTEAFF
NA	TRBV9	TRBJ1-6	NA	TGTGCCAGCAGCGTAGATCGGAATTCACCCCTCCACTTT	CASSVDRNSPLHF
NA	TRBV7-6	TRBJ2-7	NA	TGTGCCAGCAGCGTACCTACCCATGACAGTCGAGGTGCCTACGAGCAGTACTTC	CASSVPTHDSRGAYEQYF
NA	TRBV5-1	TRBJ1-3	NA	TGCGCCAGCAGCTGGGGAGACAGGACCTCTGGAAACACCATATATTTT	CASSWGDRTSGNTIYF
TRBD1	TRBV5-4	TRBJ2-3	NA	TGTGCCAGCAGCTCTCCGGGACAGGGGCCAGATACGCAGTATTTT	CASSSPGQGPDTQYF
NA	TRBV29-1	TRBJ1-5	once	TGCAGCGTTGCCCAAGGAAGCAATCAGCCCCAGCATTTT	CSVAQGSNQPQHF
NA	TRBV12-3/TRBV12-4	TRBJ2-5	NA	TGTGCCTGCAGCGAGGCCGGAGGCCAGACCCAGTACTTC	CACSEAGGQTQYF
TRBD1	TRBV11-3	TRBJ2-7	NA	TGTGCCAGCAGCGTGGGACAGGGCTACGAGCAGTACTTC	CASSVGQGYEQYF
NA	TRBV30	TRBJ1-5	NA	TGTGCCTGGAGTGTAAGGCTTAACAATCAGCCCCAGCATTTT	CAWSVRLNNQPQHF
NA	TRBV7-3	TRBJ2-5	NA	TGTGCCAGCAGCTTAACGTGGGGGGAGACCCAGTACTTC	CASSLTWGETQYF
TRBD1	TRBV6-2/TRBV6-3	TRBJ2-1	NA	TGTGCCAGCAGTTATCTTTCGGGACAGCGAAGGGAGCAGTTCTTC	CASSYLSGQRREQFF
NA	TRBV6-2/TRBV6-3	TRBJ1-1	NA	TGTGCCAGCAGTTACCCGCCAGTAGAAACCCTAGGAGCTTTCTTT	CASSYPPVETLGAFF
NA	TRBV13	TRBJ1-4	NA	TGTGCCAGCAGCTTAGAGAGAGATGAAAAACTGTTTTTT	CASSLERDEKLFF